This T cell receptor (beta chain) was recorded in a study of T cell repertoires in cytomegalovirus infection. Whole-study findings and limits: Cumulative frequency (of public TCR beta family members) identified carriers of CMV plus the relevant HLA.

TCRdb analysed the reads with MiXCR anew, one entry per CDR3 protein. Seen here are roughly 990,000 distinct CDR3 sequences, roughly 30% observed once, and the top ten hold roughly 13%. Germline CDR1 and CDR2: LNHDA and SQIVND (reference sequence). Trimming took 1 base from V and 7 from J, leaving 14 bases between them. CDR3 length: 15 amino acids. Details on this clonotype: The antigen is unknown.

The clonotype comes from a human donor in good health (CMV status not recorded). Some clones in this sample may be carry-over from other donors' samples. The chain recombines TRBV19 with TRBJ2-4; the D gene is possibly TRBD1 (5 bases). Sequencing used cultured CD8+ T cells from PBMCs, obtained from culture after CMV antigen stimulation. The CDR3: CASSIGPGPGNIQYF. DNA for the CDR3: TGTGCCAGTAGTATAGGGCCCGGGCCAGGGAACATTCAGTACTTC.